This T cell receptor (beta chain) originates from a study of a mutant IDH1 vaccine in newly diagnosed glioma (dated by TCRdb to the early 2020s). General notes on the study: Eight vaccinations were administered to patients in weeks 1, 3, 5, 7, 11, 15, 19 and 23, corresponding to visits V03 through V10. Of the 25 to 40 patients who were treated, about 62% were male and around 40% were female, and the mean age was roughly 40 years. Longitudinal TCRB deep sequencing was performed for about two dozen treated patients wherever samples were available for exploratory analyses. Before enrollment, patients had received standard therapy of radiotherapy alone, temozolomide alone, or radiochemotherapy with temozolomide; most received the combination. Vaccination was initiated 4-6 weeks after radiotherapy alone, or concurrently with temozolomide cycles in the chemotherapy-containing groups. Peripheral blood samples were drawn at six visits, namely V03 (baseline), V05, V07, V10, V12 and V13. What the authors observed across the whole study: Changes in the top peripheral T cell clonotypes picked up by TCRB sequencing did not appear to be linked to pseudoprogression. Selection of PBMC samples for TCRB deep sequencing was based on availability. Immune responses induced by the vaccine were seen in approximately 93% of patients across multiple MHC alleles. The authors stated that sample limitations prevented analyses of patient blood samples from being reproduced.

The CDR1 and CDR2 encoded by the germline V gene are ENHRY and SYGVKD. The junction carries 12 bases between V and J, which are trimmed by 4 bases and 0 bases respectively. The CDR3 runs 15 amino acids, cysteine and phenylalanine included. Here the CDR3 DNA is all that survives: 45 bases in frame from base 1. The time point label on this specimen signifies: week 11, during vaccination. A 20-mer mutant IDH1 peptide at 300 micrograms in Montanide made up each vaccine dose, which was injected subcutaneously together with topical imiquimod. Newly diagnosed WHO grade 3 or 4 IDH1-mutant astrocytomas showing loss of nuclear ATRX were present in the donors. The samples were drawn from NOA16, a multicentre, single-arm, open-label phase I trial in Germany that tested a mutant IDH1 peptide vaccine in humans for the first time. Genomic DNA for TCRB sequencing was isolated from EDTA blood with the DNeasy Blood and Tissue Kit.

The library came from the immunoSEQ multiplex PCR assay. Following the manufacturer's protocol, the hsTCRB Kit was used to amplify rearranged TCR beta chain sequences. An Illumina MiSeq was used to sequence the TCRB libraries. The authors processed their data as follows. The proprietary platform of the kit vendor was used for demultiplexing, trimming and gene mapping. As stored in TCRdb, this immuneACCESS dataset retains in-frame rearrangements with V and J assigned. A fraction of the clones does not appear; measured against another copy, unresolved V genes explain less than half of the discrepancy, and the remainder lacks a known reason. V, J and clone size are those of that table, while D and trimming were read from the DNA. The sample contains about 130,000 clones, roughly 78% of them found a single time. The leading ten clones occupy about 5.5% of the sample. This clone showed up just a few times. The antigen it recognizes is unknown. Nothing much larger sits one base from this clone, and base qualities are not available.

The receptor was isolated from a man aged 35 to 55 with glioma. The chain is encoded by TRBV10-3 joined to TRBJ1-1; the D gene identity is not certain. The specimen comprised PBMCs, sampled from a glioma patient whose treatment included an IDH1 peptide vaccine. Here the CDR3 is given as CAISGFTGMNTEAFF. The nucleotides read TGTGCCATCAGTGGATTTACCGGGATGAACACTGAAGCTTTCTTT.